This entry lists 9 T cell receptor beta chains sequenced from one sample in a study of beta chain features in type 1 diabetes (dated 2018 in TCRdb). These receptors' targets are unknown. Results and caveats for the whole study, not just this receptor: A moderate but significant shortening of TCRB CDR3 length was observed in type 1 diabetes patients in all four CD4+ subsets.

The protocol used for the library was the immunoSEQ multiplex PCR assay. The entire isolated RNA was reverse transcribed using the High Capacity cDNA Reverse Transcription Kit, and thus expressed TCRB transcripts were sequenced. Entries here come from immuneACCESS through TCRdb and include only in-frame sequences with V and J called. Some clones fail to appear in such tables; in the studies checked, an unresolved V gene covers under half of the shortfall, and the cause of the remainder is unknown. The sample contains around 250,000 clones, roughly an eighth of them found a single time. The ten most abundant clones make up about 0.016% of the sample. Sequencing used naive CD4+ T cells from blood. Per the publication, the cell subset or site label means: true naive CD4+ T cells. Every receptor here comes from a man between 25 and 39 years old with type 1 diabetes.

The V and J genes are TRBV7-9 and TRBJ2-2; D gene uncertain. The ends were cut back, 3 bases at V and 3 bases at J, with 8 bases in the middle. The CDR3 is 14 residues long. CDR1 SEHNR and CDR2 FQNEAQ come from the germline V gene (reference sequence). Here the CDR3 DNA reads TGTGCCAGCAGCTTTTTTCAGTACACCGGGGAGCTGTTTTTT. This gives the protein CASSFFQYTGELFF.

J is TRBJ2-2 and V is TRBV7-2; TRBD2 agrees at 9 bases. Germline CDR1 reads SGHTA; CDR2 reads FQGNSA. The CDR3 contains 15 residues. The junction had 9 bases not matched to a gene; V was cut back by 7 bases and J by 6 bases. CDR3 sequence (DNA): TGTGCCAGCACCGGGACTAGCATATATGCCGGGGAGCTGTTTTTT. Its translation is CASTGTSIYAGELFF.

The chain links TRBV4-2 to TRBJ2-7; TRBD2 aligns across 11 bases. Trimming cost V 3 bases and J 12 bases; bases outside gene matches: 7. The CDR3 spans 13 residues. Germline CDR1 reads LGHNA; CDR2 reads YNFKEQ. The CDR3 DNA sequence: TGTGCCAGCAGCCACCCTTCACTAGCGGGAGTGTACTTC. It is translated as CASSHPSLAGVYF.

This clone has more than one count but fewer than ten. The chain joins TRBV6-6 to TRBJ2-3, with TRBD1 matching over 9 bases. Germline loops: CDR1 MNHNY, CDR2 SVGAGI (reference sequence). The CDR3 runs 16 residues. With 5 bases clipped from V and 2 bases from J, the junction kept 8 bases outside the gene matches. For the CDR3, the DNA is TGTGCCAGCAGTCAAGTCGGACAGGGGATCACAGATACGCAGTATTTT. Its protein is CASSQVGQGITDTQYF.

The J gene is TRBJ2-1, the V gene TRBV19; 14 bases are shared with TRBD2. Germline values: CDR1 LNHDA, CDR2 SQIVND (reference sequence). The J segment lost 10 bases and the V segment lost 5 bases, leaving 7 bases of the junction unmatched. This CDR3 has 15 residues. The chain's CDR3 is CASSSGLAGGVEQFF. The CDR3 nucleotides are TGTGCCAGTAGTTCAGGACTAGCGGGAGGCGTGGAGCAGTTCTTC.

This clone was recorded a few times. This chain uses TRBV9 with TRBJ2-7; D may be TRBD2 (6 bases). V lost 4 bases and J 2 bases, leaving 16 bases between the germline ends. This CDR3 has 15 residues. Germline CDR1 SGDLS, CDR2 YYNGEE. The CDR3 sequence: CASSPRVAATYEQYF. The CDR3 DNA sequence: TGTGCCAGCAGCCCCCGGGTAGCGGCCACCTACGAGCAGTACTTC.

J is TRBJ2-1 and V is TRBV11-3, with 8 bases identical to TRBD1. Germline V gene data show CDR1 as SGHNT and CDR2 as YENEEA. The CDR3 extends over 14 amino acids. Unmatched junction bases numbered 8, after V lost 5 bases and J lost 8 bases. This CDR3 reads CASSRRDRGDEQFF. In DNA, the CDR3 is TGTGCCAGCAGCCGACGAGACAGGGGAGATGAGCAGTTCTTC.

V gene TRBV18 combines with J gene TRBJ2-1; 8 positions match TRBD1. Germline CDR1 reads KGHSH; CDR2 reads LQKENI. Trimming took 3 bases from V and 2 from J; bases not matched to a gene: 3. This CDR3 contains 15 residues. CDR3 sequence: CASSPGTGAYNEQFF. DNA for the CDR3: TGTGCCAGCTCACCCGGGACAGGAGCCTACAATGAGCAGTTCTTC.

This clone appeared a few times. The V call is TRBV18, the J call TRBJ1-4, with D uncertain. The germline V and J ends were trimmed by 5 bases and 4 bases, with 17 bases remaining between them. The CDR3 covers 16 residues. Per the germline V gene, CDR1 is KGHSH and CDR2 is LQKENI. CDR3 in amino acids: CASSSTQRPGNEKLFF. The CDR3 nucleotides are TGTGCCAGCTCATCAACCCAAAGACCGGGTAATGAAAAACTGTTTTTT.